This T cell receptor beta chain was sequenced in a study of OX40 agonist ivuxolimab in advanced cancers. TCRdb's copy holds only in-frame clones and misses some; the assay was immunoSEQ multiplex PCR. The sample includes about 48,000 clones, over 80% seen only once; the top ten take 1.2%. V lost 4 bases to trimming and J lost 5 bases; unmatched junction nucleotides: 9. This CDR3 comprises 15 residues. In germline, CDR1 is LNHDA, CDR2 SQIVND (reference sequence). This TCR came from an adult with an advanced solid tumor such as melanoma, head and neck, liver or kidney cancer. Sequencing was performed on CD4+ or CD8+ T cells sorted from blood, taken in a trial of the OX40 agonist ivuxolimab. This chain joins TRBV19 and TRBJ2-7; 9 positions match TRBD2. CDR3 DNA sequence: TGTGCCAGTAGTACCCATAGCGGGGGAGCGGACGAGCAGTACTTC. Its protein is CASSTHSGGADEQYF.